Below, 3 T cell receptor beta chains from the same sample are listed, as sequenced in a study of T cell repertoires in cytomegalovirus infection. Each CDR3 protein gets one entry after TCRdb re-called the reads with MiXCR. The data hold approximately 630,000 distinct CDR3 sequences, with 20% to 25% observed a single time. Sequencing was done on a sample of CD8+ T cells from PBMCs. These receptors were taken from a human donor in good health (CMV status not recorded). Some clones in this sample may be carry-over from other donors' samples.

The J gene is TRBJ2-1, the V gene TRBV5-5; D is uncertain. CDR3 length equals 13 residues. V was pared by 4 bases and J by 4 bases, with 9 bases between. Looked up from germline, CDR1 is SGHKS and CDR2 is YYEKEE (reference sequence). CDR3 region: CASSNWLYNEQFF. CDR3 bases: TGTGCCAGCAGCAATTGGTTATACAATGAGCAGTTCTTC.

This clonotype was counted between two and nine times. The CDR3 nucleotides are TGCAGCGTTGATCCGGGGGGGGTGAACACTGAAGCTTTCTTT. Protein product: CSVDPGGVNTEAFF. V and J are TRBV29-1 and TRBJ1-1; D possibly corresponds to TRBD1 (5 bases). This CDR3 is 14 amino acids long. CDR1 and CDR2 from the germline V gene are SQVTM and ANQGSEA. Trimming shortened V by 3 bases and J by 0 bases, and 11 bases separated the two germline ends.

This clonotype was picked up many times. At one of its ends the junction is not consistent with the germline gene, which may arise from a read error. The V and J genes are TRBV7-2 and TRBJ2-1; 8 bases line up with TRBD2. Germline V CDR1 and CDR2: SGHTA, FQGNSA. The CDR3 spans 15 residues. CDR3 in amino acids: CASSIAGPSYNEQFF. CDR3 bases: TGTGCCAGCAGCATAGCGGGGCCCTCCTACAATGAGCAGTTCTTC.